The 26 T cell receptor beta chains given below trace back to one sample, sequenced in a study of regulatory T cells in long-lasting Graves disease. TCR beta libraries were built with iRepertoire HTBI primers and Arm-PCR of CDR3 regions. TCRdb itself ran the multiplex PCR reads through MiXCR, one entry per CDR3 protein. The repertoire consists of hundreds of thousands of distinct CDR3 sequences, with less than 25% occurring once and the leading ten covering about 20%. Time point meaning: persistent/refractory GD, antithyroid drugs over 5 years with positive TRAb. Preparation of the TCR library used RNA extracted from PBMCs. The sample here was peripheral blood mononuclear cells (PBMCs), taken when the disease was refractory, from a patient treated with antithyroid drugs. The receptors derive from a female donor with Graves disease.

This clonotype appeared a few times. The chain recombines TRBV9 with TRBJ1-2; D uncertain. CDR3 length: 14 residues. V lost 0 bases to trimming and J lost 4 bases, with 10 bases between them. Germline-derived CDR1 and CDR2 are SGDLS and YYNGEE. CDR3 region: CASSVGTDGYGYTF. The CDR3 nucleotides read TGTGCCAGCAGCGTAGGGACGGATGGCTATGGCTACACCTTC.

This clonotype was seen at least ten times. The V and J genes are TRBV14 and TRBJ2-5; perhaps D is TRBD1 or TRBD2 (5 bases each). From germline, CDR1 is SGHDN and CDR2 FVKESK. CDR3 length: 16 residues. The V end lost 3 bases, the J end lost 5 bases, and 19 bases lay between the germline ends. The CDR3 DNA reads TGTGCCAGCAGCCAGGCCTGGGACGGCCGAAGGGAGACCCAGTACTTC. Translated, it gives CASSQAWDGRRETQYF. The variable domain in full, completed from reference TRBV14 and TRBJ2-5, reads EAGVTQFPSHSVIEKGQTVTLRCDPISGHDNLYWYRRVMGKEIKFLLHFVKESKQDESGMPNNRFLAERTGGTYSTLKVQPAELEDSGVYFCASSQAWDGRRETQYFGPGTRLLVL.

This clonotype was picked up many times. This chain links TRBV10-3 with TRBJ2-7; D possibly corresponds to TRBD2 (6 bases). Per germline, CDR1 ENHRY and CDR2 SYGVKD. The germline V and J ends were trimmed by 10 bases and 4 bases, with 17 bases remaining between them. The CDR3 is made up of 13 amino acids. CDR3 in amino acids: CATSEGIGYEQYF. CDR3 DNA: TGTGCCACCTCGGAGGGAATTGGGTACGAGCAGTACTTC.

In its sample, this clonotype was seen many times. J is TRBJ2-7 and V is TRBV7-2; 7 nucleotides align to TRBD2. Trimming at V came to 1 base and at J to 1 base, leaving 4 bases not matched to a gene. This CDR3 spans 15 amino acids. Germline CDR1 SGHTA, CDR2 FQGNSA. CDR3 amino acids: CASSLGGSVSYEQYF. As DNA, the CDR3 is TGTGCCAGCAGCTTAGGCGGGAGTGTATCCTACGAGCAGTACTTC.

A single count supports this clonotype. This CDR3 reads CASSGQGAANQPQHF. The CDR3 coding sequence is TGTGCCAGCAGTGGACAGGGGGCTGCCAATCAGCCCCAGCATTTT. The chain combines TRBV7-9 with TRBJ1-5; 11 nucleotides line up with TRBD1. The length of the CDR3 is 15 residues. J gave up 3 bases and V 6 bases, and 4 bases lay outside the gene matches. Germline CDR1 and CDR2: SEHNR and FQNEAQ (reference sequence).

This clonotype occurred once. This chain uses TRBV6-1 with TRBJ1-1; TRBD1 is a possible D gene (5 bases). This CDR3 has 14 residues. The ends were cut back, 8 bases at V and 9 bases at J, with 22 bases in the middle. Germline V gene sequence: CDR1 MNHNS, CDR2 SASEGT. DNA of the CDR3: TGTGCCAGCTCACCAGACCGGGACCCAAGCCAAGCTTTCTTT. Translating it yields CASSPDRDPSQAFF.

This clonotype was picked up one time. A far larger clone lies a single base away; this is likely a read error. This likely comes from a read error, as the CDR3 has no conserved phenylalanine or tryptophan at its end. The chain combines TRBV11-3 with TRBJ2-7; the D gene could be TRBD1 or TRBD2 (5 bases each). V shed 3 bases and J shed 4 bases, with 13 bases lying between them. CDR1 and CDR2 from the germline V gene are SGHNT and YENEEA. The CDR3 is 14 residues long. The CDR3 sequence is CASSLGTATYEQYL. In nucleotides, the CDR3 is TGTGCCAGCAGCTTGGGGACGGCAACGTACGAGCAGTACCTC.

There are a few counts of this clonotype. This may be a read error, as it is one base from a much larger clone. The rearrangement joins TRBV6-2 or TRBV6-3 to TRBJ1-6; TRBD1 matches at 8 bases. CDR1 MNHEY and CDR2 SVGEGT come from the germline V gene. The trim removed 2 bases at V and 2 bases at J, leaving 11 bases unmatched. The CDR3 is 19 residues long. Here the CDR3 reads CASSYVGGQASPYNSPLHF. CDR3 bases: TGTGCCAGCAGTTACGTAGGGGGACAGGCGAGCCCCTATAATTCACCCCTCCACTTT.

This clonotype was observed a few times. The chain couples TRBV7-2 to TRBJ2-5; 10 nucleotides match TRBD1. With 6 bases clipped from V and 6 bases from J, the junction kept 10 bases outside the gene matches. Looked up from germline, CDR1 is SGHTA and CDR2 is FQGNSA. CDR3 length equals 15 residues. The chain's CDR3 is CASSLSGDRGKTQYF. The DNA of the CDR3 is TGTGCCAGCAGTTTATCCGGGGACAGGGGCAAGACCCAGTACTTC.

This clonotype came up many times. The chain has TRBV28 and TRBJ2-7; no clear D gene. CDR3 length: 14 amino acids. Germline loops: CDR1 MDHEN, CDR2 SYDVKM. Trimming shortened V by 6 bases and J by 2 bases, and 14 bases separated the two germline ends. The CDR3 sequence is CASSPPGSTYEQYF. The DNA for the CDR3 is TGTGCCAGCAGCCCTCCGGGCTCCACCTACGAGCAGTACTTC. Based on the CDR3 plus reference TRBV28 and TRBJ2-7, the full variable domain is DVKVTQSSRYLVKRTGEKVFLECVQDMDHENMFWYRQDPGLGLRLIYFSYDVKMKEKGDIPEGYSVSREKKERFSLILESASTNQTSMYLCASSPPGSTYEQYFGPGTRLTVT.

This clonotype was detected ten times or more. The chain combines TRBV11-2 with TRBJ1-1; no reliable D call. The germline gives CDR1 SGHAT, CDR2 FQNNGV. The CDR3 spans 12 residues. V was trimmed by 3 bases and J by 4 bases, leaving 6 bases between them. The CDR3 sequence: CASSFDRTEAFF. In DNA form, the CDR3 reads TGTGCCAGCAGCTTCGACCGCACTGAAGCTTTCTTT.

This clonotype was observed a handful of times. CDR3 sequence (DNA): TGTGCCACCAGCAGAGACCGGGACTATCTTAACGAGCAGTACTTC. The encoded protein is CATSRDRDYLNEQYF. The chain recombines TRBV15 with TRBJ2-7; 7 positions match TRBD2. V lost 0 bases and J lost 5; bases outside the gene matches: 7. The CDR3 runs to 15 residues. Looked up from germline, CDR1 is LNHNV and CDR2 is YYDKDF (reference sequence).

This chain's CDR3 is CASSLHRDRYEQYF. The CDR3 DNA reads TGTGCCAGCAGTTTACACAGAGACCGCTACGAGCAGTACTTC. The J gene is TRBJ2-7, the V gene TRBV12-3 or TRBV12-4; no reliable D call. The CDR3 contains 14 residues. Trimming shortened V by 2 bases and J by 3 bases, and 11 bases separated the two germline ends.

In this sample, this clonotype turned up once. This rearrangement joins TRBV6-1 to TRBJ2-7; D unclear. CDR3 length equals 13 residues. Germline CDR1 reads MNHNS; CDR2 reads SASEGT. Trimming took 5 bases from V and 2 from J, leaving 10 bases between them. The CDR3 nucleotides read TGTGCCAGCAGTCTCCCTAAAGCCTACGAGCAGTACTTC. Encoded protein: CASSLPKAYEQYF.

The CDR3 region has the DNA TGTGCCAGCAGCTTCAAATCTGGGGCCAACGTCCTGACTTTC. Residues: CASSFKSGANVLTF. The chain recombines TRBV5-7 with TRBJ2-6; no definite D call. TRBV5-7 carries the ORF label, with uncertain function. CDR3 length: 14 amino acids. V was shortened by 2 bases and J by 1 base, with 4 bases between the two germline ends.

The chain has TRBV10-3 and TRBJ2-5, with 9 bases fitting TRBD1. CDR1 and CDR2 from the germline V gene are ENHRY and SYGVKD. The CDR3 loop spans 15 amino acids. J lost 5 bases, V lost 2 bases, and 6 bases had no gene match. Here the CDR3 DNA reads TGTGCCATCAGTGAGCTCTACGGGACAGGGGAGACCCAGTACTTC. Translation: CAISELYGTGETQYF.

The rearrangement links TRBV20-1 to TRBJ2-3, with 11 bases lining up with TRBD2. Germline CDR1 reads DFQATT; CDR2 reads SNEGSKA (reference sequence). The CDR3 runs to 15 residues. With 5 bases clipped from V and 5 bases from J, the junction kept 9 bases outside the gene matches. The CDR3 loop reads CSAGIAGGRQDTQYF. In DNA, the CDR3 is TGCAGTGCTGGAATAGCGGGAGGGCGTCAAGATACGCAGTATTTT.

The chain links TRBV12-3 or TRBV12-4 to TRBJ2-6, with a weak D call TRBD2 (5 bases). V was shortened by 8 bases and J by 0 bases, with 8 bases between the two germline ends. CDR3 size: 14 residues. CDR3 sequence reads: CASGLDSGANVLTF. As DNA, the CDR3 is TGTGCCAGCGGACTGGACTCTGGGGCCAACGTCCTGACTTTC.

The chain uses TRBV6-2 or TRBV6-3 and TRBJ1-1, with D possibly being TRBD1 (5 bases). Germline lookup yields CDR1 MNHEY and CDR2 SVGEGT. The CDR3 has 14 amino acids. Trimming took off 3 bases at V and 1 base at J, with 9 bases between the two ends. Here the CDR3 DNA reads TGTGCCAGCAGTTATCCGCAGGGGAACACTGAAGCTTTCTTT. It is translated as CASSYPQGNTEAFF.

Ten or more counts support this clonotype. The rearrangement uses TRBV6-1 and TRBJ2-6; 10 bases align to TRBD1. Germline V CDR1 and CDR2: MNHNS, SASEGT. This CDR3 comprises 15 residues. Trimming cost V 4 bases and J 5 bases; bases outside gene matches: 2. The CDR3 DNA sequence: TGTGCCAGCAGTGGGGACAGGGGTTGGGCCAACGTCCTGACTTTC. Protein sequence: CASSGDRGWANVLTF.

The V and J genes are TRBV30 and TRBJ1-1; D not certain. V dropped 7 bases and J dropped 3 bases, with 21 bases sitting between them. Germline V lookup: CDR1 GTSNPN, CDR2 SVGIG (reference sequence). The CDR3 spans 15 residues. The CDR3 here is CAYDKTPQVDTEAFF. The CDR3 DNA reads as TGTGCCTACGACAAGACACCGCAGGTGGACACTGAAGCTTTCTTT.

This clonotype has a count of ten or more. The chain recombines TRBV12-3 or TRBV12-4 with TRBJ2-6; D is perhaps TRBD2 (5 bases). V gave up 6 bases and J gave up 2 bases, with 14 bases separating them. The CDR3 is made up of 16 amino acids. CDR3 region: CASSRESGTGANVLTF. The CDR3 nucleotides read TGTGCCAGCAGCCGTGAATCGGGGACTGGGGCCAACGTCCTGACTTTC.

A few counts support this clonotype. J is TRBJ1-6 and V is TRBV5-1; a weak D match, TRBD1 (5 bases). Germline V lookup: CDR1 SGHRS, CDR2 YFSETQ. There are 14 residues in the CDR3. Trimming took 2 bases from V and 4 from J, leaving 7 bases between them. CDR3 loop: CASSFGHYNSPLHF. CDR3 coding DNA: TGCGCCAGCAGCTTCGGACATTATAATTCACCCCTCCACTTT.

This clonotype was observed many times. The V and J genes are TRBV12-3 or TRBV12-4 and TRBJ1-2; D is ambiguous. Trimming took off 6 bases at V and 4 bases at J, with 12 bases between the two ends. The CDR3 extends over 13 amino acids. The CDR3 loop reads CASSLGLSYGYTF. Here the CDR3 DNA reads TGTGCCAGCAGCCTCGGACTGAGCTATGGCTACACCTTC.

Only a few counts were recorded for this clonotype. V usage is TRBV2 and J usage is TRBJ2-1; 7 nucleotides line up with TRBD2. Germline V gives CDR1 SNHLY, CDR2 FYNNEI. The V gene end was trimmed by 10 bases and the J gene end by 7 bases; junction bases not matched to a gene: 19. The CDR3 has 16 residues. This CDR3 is CATSWGGSGSGNEQFF. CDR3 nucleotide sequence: TGTGCCACCTCGTGGGGCGGGAGTGGTTCGGGAAATGAGCAGTTCTTC.

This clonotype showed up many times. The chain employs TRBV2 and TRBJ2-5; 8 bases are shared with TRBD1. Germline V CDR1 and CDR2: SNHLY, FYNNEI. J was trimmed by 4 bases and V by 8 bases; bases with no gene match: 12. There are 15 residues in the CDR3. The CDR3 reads CASYPTQGALETQYF. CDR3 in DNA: TGTGCCAGCTATCCAACTCAGGGGGCTTTAGAGACCCAGTACTTC.